Here is one T cell receptor beta chain with its context. The antigen remains unidentified. The germline V gene encodes CDR1 SGHNT and CDR2 YYREEE (reference sequence). V lost 4 bases and J lost 8, with 15 bases in between. CDR3 length: 14 residues. This sample stems from a study of PD-1 blockade in classical Hodgkin lymphoma. Study-level points and caveats: Complete responders matched newly diagnosed patients in baseline diversity. The study reported lower baseline TCR diversity in newly diagnosed patients than in healthy donors. While CD8+ TCR diversity did not rise significantly by C4D1, CD4+ TCR diversity did.

The method was immunoSEQ multiplex PCR; TCRdb's version includes in-frame clones alone and lacks a portion of them. This sample carries 15,000 to 20,000 clones, approximately 72% of them seen once, and the ten largest clones take about 4.5%. Autologous stem cell transplantation was followed by relapse in every patient, and brentuximab vedotin exposure varied. Responses achieved at best were complete response, partial response or progressive disease. This sequence joins TRBV5-4 and TRBJ1-4, with D tentatively TRBD1 (5 bases). This TCR was sampled from a human donor with classical Hodgkin lymphoma. The specimen was peripheral blood mononuclear cells (PBMCs), collected at baseline. Here the CDR3 reads CASSQQEKSEKLFF. The CDR3 nucleotides read TGTGCCAGCAGCCAACAGGAAAAAAGCGAAAAACTGTTTTTT.